These 20 T cell receptor beta chains originate from one sample sequenced in a study of shared clonotypes between healthy human individuals. Assay: immunoSEQ multiplex PCR; the TCRdb copy retains only in-frame clones and omits some. The sample has 1,400,000 or so clones; approximately 98.5% are singletons. Sequenced material: naive CD4+ T cells sorted from blood. Specified subset: CD45RA+ positively selected. The source of these receptors is a man aged 25 to 40 in good health.

V usage is TRBV11-2 and J usage is TRBJ1-1; D might be TRBD1 (5 bases). Between the trimmed V and J ends, which lost 3 bases and 0 bases, there was a span of 8 bases. Germline loops: CDR1 SGHAT, CDR2 FQNNGV. The CDR3 covers 14 residues. The CDR3 bases are TGTGCCAGCAGCTTCTCAGGGATGAACACTGAAGCTTTCTTT. Translation gives CASSFSGMNTEAFF.

The CDR3 sequence: CASRLRHLDTQYF. The CDR3 nucleotides are TGTGCCAGCAGGCTCAGACATCTGGATACGCAGTATTTT. V usage is TRBV28 and J usage is TRBJ2-3; D is ambiguous. This CDR3 is built from 13 residues. The germline gives CDR1 MDHEN, CDR2 SYDVKM. V was pared by 6 bases and J by 6 bases, with 13 bases between.

V and J are TRBV27 and TRBJ2-1; weak D call: TRBD2 (6 bases). This CDR3 contains 18 residues. Trimming took 0 bases from V and 5 from J, leaving 20 bases between them. CDR1 is MNHEY, CDR2 SMNVEV, per germline (reference sequence). CDR3 bases: TGTGCCAGCAGTTTATCCCGTCCCCGCCTAGCGACCAACAATGAGCAGTTCTTC. This codes for CASSLSRPRLATNNEQFF.

The chain is built from TRBV12-5 and TRBJ2-2; 12 bases line up with TRBD2. The ends lost 8 bases at V and 5 bases at J; junction bases unmatched: 6. The CDR3 runs 15 residues. The germline gives CDR1 LGHNT, CDR2 FRNRAP. As DNA, the CDR3 is TGTGCTAGTACAGGACTAGCGGGAAATACCGGGGAGCTGTTTTTT. It codes for CASTGLAGNTGELFF. The variable domain in full, completed from reference TRBV12-5 and TRBJ2-2, reads DARVTQTPRHKVTEMGQEVTMRCQPILGHNTVFWYRQTMMQGLELLAYFRNRAPLDDSGMPKDRFSAEMPDATLATLKIQPSEPRDSAVYFCASTGLAGNTGELFFGEGSRLTVL.

V is TRBV15 and J is TRBJ2-2; tentative D call: TRBD2 (6 bases). The V gene lost 7 bases and the J gene lost 3 bases, with 12 bases spanning the gap. Germline CDR1 LNHNV, CDR2 YYDKDF (reference sequence). This CDR3 is 14 amino acids long. As DNA, the CDR3 is TGTGCCACCACGATAGGGACTTACACCGGGGAGCTGTTTTTT. Translated: CATTIGTYTGELFF.

V gene TRBV5-1 combines with J gene TRBJ2-1; either TRBD1 or TRBD2 may fit D (6 bases each). The CDR3 runs 14 residues. V lost 2 bases, J lost 7 bases, and 13 bases lay in between. The germline V gene has CDR1 SGHRS and CDR2 YFSETQ. The CDR3 nucleotides are TGCGCCAGCAGCTTAGGGGGGCATGGAAATGAGCAGTTCTTC. Its protein is CASSLGGHGNEQFF. Based on the CDR3 plus reference TRBV5-1 and TRBJ2-1, the full variable domain is KAGVTQTPRYLIKTRGQQVTLSCSPISGHRSVSWYQQTPGQGLQFLFEYFSETQRNKGNFPGRFSGRQFSNSRSEMNVSTLELGDSALYLCASSLGGHGNEQFFGPGTRLTVL.

The rearrangement uses TRBV18 and TRBJ2-7, with 10 bases fitting TRBD2. Germline CDR1 reads KGHSH; CDR2 reads LQKENI. V shed 2 bases and J 1 base; nucleotides not matched to a gene: 2. The CDR3 consists of 15 residues. The CDR3 DNA is TGTGCCAGCTCACCATTACTAGCGGGATCCTACGAGCAGTACTTC. Translating it yields CASSPLLAGSYEQYF.

The V and J genes are TRBV27 and TRBJ2-2, with 7 bases fitting TRBD2. V dropped 4 bases and J dropped 1; count of bases not matched to a gene: 0. Germline V lookup: CDR1 MNHEY, CDR2 SMNVEV (reference sequence). The CDR3 loop spans 14 amino acids. The CDR3 loop reads CASSSSGNTGELFF. CDR3 nucleotides: TGTGCCAGCAGTTCTAGCGGGAACACCGGGGAGCTGTTTTTT.

The chain joins TRBV5-6 to TRBJ1-2; 9 nucleotides agree with TRBD1. CDR3 length equals 16 residues. V lost 0 bases, J lost 7 bases, and 10 bases stayed unmatched. Germline CDR1 reads SGHDT; CDR2 reads YYEEEE. For the CDR3, the DNA is TGTGCCAGCAGCTTGGGGGGGACAGGGAACCCGGCTGGCTACACCTTC. Translated, it gives CASSLGGTGNPAGYTF.

The V and J genes are TRBV6-6 and TRBJ2-7; TRBD2 is a possible D gene (6 bases). V dropped 8 bases and J dropped 2 bases, with 16 bases sitting between them. This CDR3 has 14 amino acids. Germline V gives CDR1 MNHNY, CDR2 SVGAGI (reference sequence). The CDR3 nucleotides read TGTGCCAGCGGCGGCGGGGTCACGGCCTACGAGCAGTACTTC. Translating it yields CASGGGVTAYEQYF.

This rearrangement joins TRBV6-5 to TRBJ2-3; D is perhaps TRBD1 or TRBD2 (6 bases each). Germline CDR1 is MNHEY and CDR2 is SVGAGI. The CDR3 extends over 14 amino acids. In DNA form, the CDR3 reads TGTGCTGTTGCCGGGGGCGCTGACACAGATACGCAGTATTTT. As protein: CAVAGGADTDTQYF.

This chain uses TRBV27 with TRBJ1-5, with no clear D. This CDR3 region has 17 residues. The germline V gene encodes CDR1 MNHEY and CDR2 SMNVEV (reference sequence). V lost 3 bases and J 5 bases, leaving 20 bases between the germline ends. CDR3 sequence reads: CASSFYRSGIWDQPQHF. Written as DNA, the CDR3 is TGTGCCAGCAGTTTTTATCGGTCCGGGATTTGGGATCAGCCCCAGCATTTT.

V gene TRBV29-1 combines with J gene TRBJ2-7, with TRBD1 matching 8 bases. This CDR3 has 13 residues. Germline V gives CDR1 SQVTM, CDR2 ANQGSEA. V gave up 6 bases and J gave up 1 base; unmatched junction bases: 5. The CDR3 loop is CSVVYRGSYEQYF. CDR3 coding DNA: TGCAGCGTGGTATACAGGGGGTCCTACGAGCAGTACTTC.

The chain couples TRBV7-2 to TRBJ1-2; D is possibly TRBD1 (6 bases). Germline V gene data show CDR1 as SGHTA and CDR2 as FQGNSA. The CDR3 is 15 amino acids. V lost 0 bases to trimming and J lost 5 bases, with 13 bases between them. The DNA of the CDR3 is TGTGCCAGCAGCTTAGCGCCGGACAGATCGTATGGCTACACCTTC. It codes for CASSLAPDRSYGYTF.

The V gene is TRBV4-1, the J gene TRBJ2-7; 11 bases fit TRBD2. Germline V gene sequence: CDR1 MGHRA, CDR2 YSYEKL. This CDR3 has 16 amino acids. V trimming: 2 bases; J trimming: 4 bases; junction bases outside the gene matches: 7. Here the CDR3 reads CASSQLAGGWFYEQYF. The CDR3 bases are TGCGCCAGCAGCCAACTAGCGGGAGGTTGGTTTTACGAGCAGTACTTC.

The rearrangement joins TRBV19 to TRBJ2-7, with 8 bases that match TRBD2. The length of the CDR3 is 14 residues. Germline V gene data show CDR1 as LNHDA and CDR2 as SQIVND (reference sequence). Trimming at V came to 9 bases and at J to 0 bases, leaving 7 bases not matched to a gene. CDR3 sequence reads: CARPLAGVSYEQYF. CDR3 bases: TGTGCCAGGCCCCTAGCGGGCGTCTCCTACGAGCAGTACTTC.

The CDR3 is CAWSGHEQYF. The CDR3 nucleotides are TGTGCCTGGAGCGGACACGAGCAGTACTTC. The V and J genes are TRBV30 and TRBJ2-7, with D unresolved. V lost 3 bases and J lost 5, with 5 bases in between. CDR3 size: 10 residues. CDR1 GTSNPN and CDR2 SVGIG come from the germline V gene (reference sequence).

The rearrangement uses TRBV21-1 and TRBJ2-1; TRBD1 was called by the table and not checked on the DNA. TRBV21-1 is termed a pseudogene. This CDR3 comprises 13 residues. The DNA for the CDR3 is TGTGCCAGCCTTGAGGGGGCCTACAATGAGCAGTTCTTC. As protein: CASLEGAYNEQFF.

The V and J genes are TRBV5-6 and TRBJ2-7, with a tentative D call TRBD1 (6 bases). Trimming stripped 2 bases from V and 0 bases from J, with 12 bases between. Germline CDR1 and CDR2: SGHDT and YYEEEE. The CDR3 totals 15 residues. The CDR3 DNA follows: TGTGCCAGCAGCTTCGGACAGAAGAGCTCCTACGAGCAGTACTTC. Amino acid sequence: CASSFGQKSSYEQYF.

Remarks on this clone: Other DNA sequences in this sample translate to the same CDR3. CDR3 nucleotide sequence: TGCGCCAGCAGCCCCGGACTAGCGGGCTCCTACGAGCAGTACTTC. Protein: CASSPGLAGSYEQYF. The genes are TRBV5-1 and TRBJ2-7; the match to TRBD2 covers 11 bases. V was pared by 4 bases and J by 0 bases, with 3 bases of the junction left unmatched. Germline V gives CDR1 SGHRS, CDR2 YFSETQ. The CDR3 runs 15 residues.